Below, 18 T cell receptor beta chains from the same sample are listed, as sequenced in a study of beta chain features in type 1 diabetes. The study reverse transcribed the entire isolated RNA, so it sequenced expressed TCRB transcripts. Assay: immunoSEQ multiplex PCR; the TCRdb copy retains only in-frame clones and omits some. The data hold a few hundred thousand clones, with roughly 12% observed a single time. The sequenced sample consisted of naive CD4+ T cells from blood. These receptor sequences come from a young man in good health.

This clone was counted between two and nine times. J is TRBJ2-6 and V is TRBV25-1, with unresolved D. V lost 5 bases to trimming and J lost 1 base, with 6 bases between them. Germline CDR1 and CDR2: MGHDK and SYGVNS. The CDR3 runs 14 residues. This CDR3 is CASSSLSGANVLTF. CDR3 bases: TGTGCCAGCAGTTCGTTGTCTGGGGCCAACGTCCTGACTTTC.

The chain couples TRBV12-5 to TRBJ2-1, with D tentatively TRBD1 (5 bases). V gave up 0 bases and J gave up 0 bases, with 15 bases separating them. CDR3 length: 18 residues. Per the germline V gene, CDR1 is LGHNT and CDR2 is FRNRAP. The CDR3 DNA is TGTGCTAGTGGTTTGGTACAGGTTGACACCAGCTCCTACAATGAGCAGTTCTTC. Translation: CASGLVQVDTSSYNEQFF.

This rearrangement joins TRBV19 to TRBJ2-6; 7 nucleotides agree with TRBD1. Germline V gene sequence: CDR1 LNHDA, CDR2 SQIVND (reference sequence). There are 17 residues in the CDR3. V lost 10 bases and J lost 0; bases outside the gene matches: 12. The chain's CDR3 is CATKGGAMISGANVLTF. Here the CDR3 DNA reads TGTGCCACCAAAGGGGGCGCTATGATCTCTGGGGCCAACGTCCTGACTTTC.

This sequence joins TRBV7-8 and TRBJ1-2; TRBD1 might be the D (5 bases). This CDR3 is built from 15 residues. Germline lookup yields CDR1 SGHVS and CDR2 FQNEAQ. The V end lost 5 bases, the J end lost 6 bases, and 19 bases lay between the germline ends. This CDR3 reads CASSPDRRMRHGYTF. As DNA, the CDR3 is TGTGCCAGCAGCCCTGACAGAAGGATGCGGCATGGCTACACCTTC.

This chain connects TRBV7-8 to TRBJ1-1; 7 nucleotides agree with TRBD1. V shed 5 bases and J 4 bases; nucleotides not matched to a gene: 10. Germline V gene lookup returns CDR1 SGHVS and CDR2 FQNEAQ. This CDR3 has 15 amino acids. Here the CDR3 DNA reads TGTGCCAGCAGCACGCAGGGGGACACCCTCACTGAAGCTTTCTTT. This translates into CASSTQGDTLTEAFF.

This clone showed up just a few times. The rearrangement joins TRBV7-8 to TRBJ2-7; D is undetermined. The CDR3 consists of 13 residues. V was trimmed by 5 bases and J by 3 bases, leaving 11 bases between them. Germline-derived CDR1 and CDR2 are SGHVS and FQNEAQ. This CDR3 reads CASSHRHLYEQYF. Written as DNA, the CDR3 is TGTGCCAGCAGCCATCGACACCTCTACGAGCAGTACTTC.

This clone came up a few times. At one end the junction does not follow the germline gene, possibly because of a read error. The chain is built from TRBV20-1 and TRBJ1-1, with D tentatively TRBD1 (5 bases). The CDR3 covers 10 residues. CDR1 and CDR2 from the germline V gene are DFQATT and SNEGSKA (reference sequence). CDR3 bases: TGCAGTGCCGCGAAAGGGGTTGCGGACTTT. Protein sequence: CSAAKGVADF.

This clone has a handful of counts. The genes are TRBV6-5 and TRBJ2-6; TRBD1 agrees at 8 bases. With V trimmed by 4 bases and J by 2 bases, 1 base remained unmatched. The CDR3 contains 15 residues. In germline, CDR1 is MNHEY, CDR2 SVGAGI. The CDR3 coding sequence is TGTGCCAGCAGTTCACAGGGGGCTGGGGCCAACGTCCTGACTTTC. Translation gives CASSSQGAGANVLTF.

The J gene is TRBJ2-7, the V gene TRBV28; 8 bases fit TRBD2. The germline CDR1 and CDR2 sequences are MDHEN and SYDVKM. The V segment lost 3 bases and the J segment 7 bases; nucleotides outside the gene matches: 11. The CDR3 length is 15 residues. The CDR3 nucleotides are TGTGCCAGCAGTTTTGGGGCAGCGGGAGCTGGTGAGCAGTACTTC. Its protein is CASSFGAAGAGEQYF. The full variable domain, in which reference TRBV28 and TRBJ2-7 provide the parts outside the CDR3, is DVKVTQSSRYLVKRTGEKVFLECVQDMDHENMFWYRQDPGLGLRLIYFSYDVKMKEKGDIPEGYSVSREKKERFSLILESASTNQTSMYLCASSFGAAGAGEQYFGPGTRLTVT.

The rearrangement links TRBV7-2 to TRBJ2-7, with 9 bases identical to TRBD1. V was clipped by 0 bases and J by 6 bases; unmatched bases: 3. This CDR3 is 14 amino acids long. Per germline, CDR1 SGHTA and CDR2 FQGNSA. The CDR3: CASSLAGQGAEQYF. CDR3 DNA: TGTGCCAGCAGCTTAGCGGGACAGGGTGCCGAGCAGTACTTC.

The chain's CDR3 is CASSPSPGRERETQYF. The CDR3 nucleotides are TGTGCCAGCAGCCCCTCCCCGGGCAGGGAAAGAGAGACCCAGTACTTC. This chain joins TRBV9 and TRBJ2-5, with a tentative D call TRBD1 (5 bases). Trimming cost V 4 bases and J 4 bases, with 20 bases left between them. CDR3 length equals 16 residues. Per the germline V gene, CDR1 is SGDLS and CDR2 is YYNGEE.

This clone has more than one count but fewer than ten. The rearrangement joins TRBV18 to TRBJ2-3; TRBD2 is a possible D gene (5 bases). This CDR3 is built from 13 residues. Germline V lookup: CDR1 KGHSH, CDR2 LQKENI. Trimming removed 4 bases from V and 3 bases from J, with 8 bases in between. Here the CDR3 DNA reads TGTGCCAGCTCACAGGGAGAGACAGATACGCAGTATTTT. It specifies CASSQGETDTQYF.

This clone has a handful of counts. The rearrangement joins TRBV19 to TRBJ2-1; D might be TRBD2 (5 bases). Trimming shortened V by 6 bases and J by 4 bases, and 16 bases separated the two germline ends. Germline V gives CDR1 LNHDA, CDR2 SQIVND (reference sequence). This CDR3 contains 15 residues. The CDR3 loop reads CASRGGRSLYNEQFF. The CDR3 bases are TGTGCCAGTAGAGGAGGCAGGAGTTTATACAATGAGCAGTTCTTC. Full variable domain (remainder filled in from reference TRBV19 and TRBJ2-1): DGGITQSPKYLFRKEGQNVTLSCEQNLNHDAMYWYRQDPGQGLRLIYYSQIVNDFQKGDIAEGYSVSREKKESFPLTVTSAQKNPTAFYLCASRGGRSLYNEQFFGPGTRLTVL.

The chain carries TRBV5-4 and TRBJ2-2; 14 nucleotides agree with TRBD2. The germline V gene has CDR1 SGHNT and CDR2 YYREEE (reference sequence). The CDR3 spans 17 residues. The V segment lost 3 bases and the J segment 6 bases; nucleotides outside the gene matches: 7. This chain's CDR3 is CASSSGTSGGIPGELFF. In DNA, the CDR3 is TGTGCCAGCAGCTCAGGGACTAGCGGGGGTATTCCCGGGGAGCTGTTTTTT.

This clone was recorded a few times. This sample also contains other DNA sequences that code for the same CDR3. The V and J genes are TRBV29-1 and TRBJ2-7, with TRBD1 matching over 8 bases. The ends lost 6 bases at V and 5 bases at J; junction bases unmatched: 6. This CDR3 has 12 amino acids. Germline-derived CDR1 and CDR2 are SQVTM and ANQGSEA. The DNA of the CDR3 is TGCAGCGTCCGGACAGGGTTCGACGAGCAGTACTTC. As protein: CSVRTGFDEQYF.

V is TRBV20-1 and J is TRBJ2-1; 7 bases match TRBD1. CDR3 length: 11 amino acids. CDR1 and CDR2 from the germline V gene are DFQATT and SNEGSKA (reference sequence). Germline trimming cut 7 bases from V and 9 bases from J; bases unmatched to any gene: 6. CDR3 in amino acids: CSGNKGAEQFF. DNA of the CDR3: TGCAGTGGTAACAAGGGGGCTGAGCAGTTCTTC.

This chain uses TRBV5-4 with TRBJ2-3, with 7 positions matching TRBD1. V shed 5 bases, J shed 2 bases, and the junction held 8 bases outside the gene matches. CDR1 and CDR2 from the germline V gene are SGHNT and YYREEE (reference sequence). This CDR3 spans 15 amino acids. CDR3 sequence (DNA): TGTGCCAGCAGGGGAACAGGGGAAGTCACAGATACGCAGTATTTT. Translating gives CASRGTGEVTDTQYF.

J is TRBJ2-7 and V is TRBV4-2; 12 bases line up with TRBD2. With 2 bases clipped from V and 5 bases from J, the junction kept 16 bases outside the gene matches. CDR3 length equals 19 residues. Germline CDR1 is LGHNA and CDR2 is YNFKEQ. This CDR3 is CASSQNPISSGRAGHEQYF. The CDR3 DNA reads TGTGCCAGCAGCCAAAACCCTATATCTAGCGGGAGGGCCGGCCACGAGCAGTACTTC.